The 7 T cell receptor beta chains in this list originate from one sample, sequenced in a study of control samples from healthy donors and cancer patients. The table came from immunoSEQ multiplex PCR; TCRdb's copy has only in-frame clones and leaves some out. Its listing shows 150,000 to 200,000 clones. Sequenced input: blood. The source is a woman under 40 in good health.

V is TRBV5-1 and J is TRBJ2-7, with TRBD1 identical over 9 bases. This CDR3 is 15 amino acids long. Germline CDR1 and CDR2: SGHRS and YFSETQ. Trimming cost V 4 bases and J 5 bases; bases outside gene matches: 10. The CDR3, as DNA: TGCGCCAGCAGCATCGTCCCGGGACAGGGTGACGAGCAGTACTTC. It translates to CASSIVPGQGDEQYF. The full variable domain, in which reference TRBV5-1 and TRBJ2-7 provide the parts outside the CDR3, is KAGVTQTPRYLIKTRGQQVTLSCSPISGHRSVSWYQQTPGQGLQFLFEYFSETQRNKGNFPGRFSGRQFSNSRSEMNVSTLELGDSALYLCASSIVPGQGDEQYFGPGTRLTVT.

The rearrangement joins TRBV6-5 to TRBJ1-3; D is unresolved. Germline CDR1 reads MNHEY; CDR2 reads SVGAGI. The CDR3 length is 13 residues. The germline V and J ends were trimmed by 0 bases and 6 bases, with 6 bases remaining between them. The CDR3 coding sequence is TGTGCCAGCAGTTACTCGAGGGAAAACACCATATATTTT. The encoded protein is CASSYSRENTIYF.

The gene calls are TRBV12-3 or TRBV12-4 and TRBJ1-1, with D possibly TRBD1 on 5 matching bases. Trimming cost V 6 bases and J 14 bases, with 16 bases left between them. The CDR3 has 11 residues. The CDR3 is CASSSYWGIFF. The CDR3 DNA follows: TGTGCCAGCAGCTCCTACTGGGGCATCTTCTTT.

V and J are TRBV12-3 or TRBV12-4 and TRBJ1-3; TRBD1 is a possible D gene (5 bases). Between the trimmed V and J ends, which lost 3 bases and 8 bases, there was a span of 5 bases. This CDR3 comprises 11 residues. The CDR3 coding sequence is TGTGCCAGCAGTTTGGGGGACACCATATATTTT. Its translation: CASSLGDTIYF.

The rearrangement uses TRBV19 and TRBJ1-5; D gene uncertain. The CDR3 length is 15 residues. Germline V lookup: CDR1 LNHDA, CDR2 SQIVND (reference sequence). Deletions cut 7 bases from V and 4 bases from J, with 17 bases between. The CDR3 here is CASNVEVLWNQPQHF. The CDR3 nucleotides read TGTGCCAGTAATGTGGAGGTTTTATGGAATCAGCCCCAGCATTTT.

The J gene is TRBJ2-1, the V gene TRBV12-3 or TRBV12-4; TRBD2 aligns across 9 bases. The V and J ends lost 6 bases and 9 bases, in that order; junction bases with no gene match: 6. This CDR3 spans 13 amino acids. Here the CDR3 DNA reads TGTGCCAGCAGCCCTGGACTAGCGCGTGAGCAGTTCTTC. It encodes CASSPGLAREQFF.

The chain carries TRBV7-2 and TRBJ1-1, with 8 nucleotides matching TRBD1. The germline gives CDR1 SGHTA, CDR2 FQGNSA. The junction had 8 bases not matched to a gene; V was cut back by 5 bases and J by 0 bases. CDR3 size: 16 residues. In DNA, the CDR3 is TGTGCCAGCAGCAGCAACAGGGGGGTGATGAACACTGAAGCTTTCTTT. This gives the protein CASSSNRGVMNTEAFF.